What follows are 9 T cell receptor beta chains derived from one specimen sequenced in a study of OX40 agonist ivuxolimab in advanced cancers. Receptor libraries were prepared by the immunoSEQ multiplex PCR assay. TCRdb holds this immuneACCESS table with in-frame rearrangements only. Some clones are missing; in checked studies, unresolved V genes explain under half, and the rest has no known cause. The sample records tens of thousands of clones, 84% of which are singletons. The ten largest clonotypes hold roughly a quarter of the sample. The source material was CD4+ or CD8+ T cells sorted from blood, sampled in a trial of the OX40 agonist ivuxolimab. All receptors derive from an adult with an advanced solid tumor such as melanoma, head and neck, liver or kidney cancer.

The chain joins TRBV6-5 to TRBJ2-2; unclear D gene. This CDR3 is built from 14 residues. The V gene's germline CDR1 is MNHEY and CDR2 SVGAGI. V was shortened by 2 bases and J by 1 base, with 5 bases between the two germline ends. CDR3 nucleotide sequence: TGTGCCAGCAGTTACGGAGTGAACACCGGGGAGCTGTTTTTT. Amino acid sequence: CASSYGVNTGELFF.

The rearrangement joins TRBV7-9 to TRBJ1-5; TRBD1 might be the D (5 bases). Germline CDR1 is SEHNR and CDR2 is FQNEAQ (reference sequence). Trimming stripped 5 bases from V and 5 bases from J, with 19 bases between. The CDR3 is 16 amino acids. CDR3 DNA sequence: TGTGCCAGCAGCCCCCTGAGTGGGGCTAACGATCAGCCCCAGCATTTT. Protein sequence: CASSPLSGANDQPQHF.

The V and J genes are TRBV5-4 and TRBJ2-5; D is unresolved. V was trimmed by 4 bases and J by 1 base, leaving 5 bases between them. This CDR3 is 12 amino acids long. Per the germline V gene, CDR1 is SGHNT and CDR2 is YYREEE (reference sequence). CDR3 sequence: CASSLSQETQYF. As DNA, the CDR3 is TGTGCCAGCAGCCTGTCCCAAGAGACCCAGTACTTC.

This clone counts as medium-sized. This chain joins TRBV2 and TRBJ1-4, with D tentatively TRBD1 (5 bases). In germline, CDR1 is SNHLY, CDR2 FYNNEI. The V end lost 2 bases, the J end lost 8 bases, and 12 bases lay between the germline ends. The CDR3 covers 14 residues. CDR3 sequence (DNA): TGTGCCAGCAGTGAATGGGCCTCAGGGGAAAAACTGTTTTTT. This sequence encodes CASSEWASGEKLFF.

The chain is built from TRBV5-4 and TRBJ1-1; D perhaps matches TRBD1 (6 bases). Trimming shortened V by 2 bases and J by 1 base, and 9 bases separated the two germline ends. Per the germline V gene, CDR1 is SGHNT and CDR2 is YYREEE (reference sequence). The CDR3 consists of 14 residues. CDR3 nucleotides: TGTGCCAGCAGCTTCGTACAGGGGAACACTGAAGCTTTCTTT. It translates to CASSFVQGNTEAFF.

This clone has only a few counts. The rearrangement links TRBV19 to TRBJ2-2; D call uncertain. Between the trimmed V and J ends, which lost 5 bases and 4 bases, there was a span of 17 bases. The CDR3 spans 16 residues. The germline V gene encodes CDR1 LNHDA and CDR2 SQIVND (reference sequence). In DNA form, the CDR3 reads TGTGCCAGTAGTTGGTCCGGATCGATATTCACCGGGGAGCTGTTTTTT. Translation gives CASSWSGSIFTGELFF. The full variable domain, completed using reference TRBV19 and TRBJ2-2, is DGGITQSPKYLFRKEGQNVTLSCEQNLNHDAMYWYRQDPGQGLRLIYYSQIVNDFQKGDIAEGYSVSREKKESFPLTVTSAQKNPTAFYLCASSWSGSIFTGELFFGEGSRLTVL.

This chain uses TRBV29-1 with TRBJ1-1; no reliable D call. CDR3 size: 12 residues. Germline lookup yields CDR1 SQVTM and CDR2 ANQGSEA. Trimming took off 2 bases at V and 6 bases at J, with 10 bases between the two ends. In nucleotides, the CDR3 is TGCAGCGTTGAAAGACGAGGCGCTGAAGCTTTCTTT. Its protein is CSVERRGAEAFF.

J is TRBJ2-6 and V is TRBV7-6; D unresolved. Per the germline V gene, CDR1 is SGHVS and CDR2 is FNYEAQ. Between the trimmed V and J ends, which lost 0 bases and 2 bases, there was a span of 2 bases. The CDR3 consists of 14 residues. Written as DNA, the CDR3 is TGTGCCAGCAGCTTAGCGCCTGGGGCCAACGTCCTGACTTTC. Translated, it gives CASSLAPGANVLTF. Drawing the rest from reference TRBV7-6 and TRBJ2-6, the complete variable domain is GAGVSQSPRYKVTKRGQDVALRCDPISGHVSLYWYRQALGQGPEFLTYFNYEAQQDKSGLPNDRFSAERPEGSISTLTIQRTEQRDSAMYRCASSLAPGANVLTFGAGSRLTVL.

The rearrangement links TRBV6-1 to TRBJ1-3; maybe TRBD1 (5 bases). Germline values: CDR1 MNHNS, CDR2 SASEGT. The CDR3 has 15 residues. The ends were cut back, 7 bases at V and 0 bases at J, with 13 bases in the middle. Written as DNA, the CDR3 is TGTGCCAGCAACCCGGGACTATACTCTGGAAACACCATATATTTT. Residues: CASNPGLYSGNTIYF.